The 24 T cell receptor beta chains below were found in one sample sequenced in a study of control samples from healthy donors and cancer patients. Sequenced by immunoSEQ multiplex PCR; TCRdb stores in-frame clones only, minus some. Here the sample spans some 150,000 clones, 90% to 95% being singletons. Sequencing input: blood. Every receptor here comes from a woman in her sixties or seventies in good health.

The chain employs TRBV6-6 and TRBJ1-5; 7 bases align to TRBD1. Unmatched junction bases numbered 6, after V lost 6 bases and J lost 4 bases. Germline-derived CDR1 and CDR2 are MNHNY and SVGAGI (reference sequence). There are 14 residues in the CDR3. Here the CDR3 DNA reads TGTGCCAGCAGCCAGACAGGGAGTAATCAGCCCCAGCATTTT. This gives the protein CASSQTGSNQPQHF.

In DNA, the CDR3 is TGTGCCAGCTCACCGACGTTACTAATAAGACCCTCCTATAATTCACCCCTCCACTTT. It yields the protein CASSPTLLIRPSYNSPLHF. This chain links TRBV18 with TRBJ1-6, with D unresolved. CDR3 size: 19 residues. Trimming pared 3 bases from V and 0 bases from J, leaving 18 bases between. Germline lookup yields CDR1 KGHSH and CDR2 LQKENI.

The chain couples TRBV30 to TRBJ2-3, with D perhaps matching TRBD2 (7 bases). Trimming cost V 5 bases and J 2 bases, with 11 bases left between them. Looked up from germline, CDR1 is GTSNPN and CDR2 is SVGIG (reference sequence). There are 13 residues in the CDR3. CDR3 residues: CAWWGGLTDTQYF. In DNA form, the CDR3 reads TGTGCCTGGTGGGGGGGCCTCACAGATACGCAGTATTTT.

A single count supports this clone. In DNA form, the CDR3 reads TGTGCCAGCACCGATCGCAAGTACGCTGAAGCTTTCTTT. Protein product: CASTDRKYAEAFF. This chain links TRBV14 with TRBJ1-1; D call uncertain. Per the germline V gene, CDR1 is SGHDN and CDR2 is FVKESK. The CDR3 has 13 amino acids. V was clipped by 7 bases and J by 6 bases, with 15 bases between them.

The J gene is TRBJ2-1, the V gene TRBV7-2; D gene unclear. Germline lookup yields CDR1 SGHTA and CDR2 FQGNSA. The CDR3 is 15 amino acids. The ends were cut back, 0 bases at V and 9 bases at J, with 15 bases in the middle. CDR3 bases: TGTGCCAGCAGCTTAGCAATCGCGCCCATGGGTGAGCAGTTCTTC. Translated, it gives CASSLAIAPMGEQFF.

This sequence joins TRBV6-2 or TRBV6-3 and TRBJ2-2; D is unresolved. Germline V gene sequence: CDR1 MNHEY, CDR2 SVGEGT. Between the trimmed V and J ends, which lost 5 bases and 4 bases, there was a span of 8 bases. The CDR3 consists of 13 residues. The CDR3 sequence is CASSSLITGELFF. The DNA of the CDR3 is TGTGCCAGCAGTAGCTTGATCACCGGGGAGCTGTTTTTT.

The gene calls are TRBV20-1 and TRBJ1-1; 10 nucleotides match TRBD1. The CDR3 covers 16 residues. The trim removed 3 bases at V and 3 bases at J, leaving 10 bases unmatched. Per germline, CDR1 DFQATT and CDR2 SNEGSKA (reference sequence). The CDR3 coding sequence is TGCAGTGCTAGTAGGGGGACAGGGGAGGTGTACACTGAAGCTTTCTTT. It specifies CSASRGTGEVYTEAFF.

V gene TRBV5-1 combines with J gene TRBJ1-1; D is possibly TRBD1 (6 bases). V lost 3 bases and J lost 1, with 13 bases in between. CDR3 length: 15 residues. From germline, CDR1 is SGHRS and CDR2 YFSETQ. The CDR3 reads CASSSIGGGNTEAFF. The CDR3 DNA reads TGCGCCAGCAGCTCCATTGGAGGGGGGAACACTGAAGCTTTCTTT.

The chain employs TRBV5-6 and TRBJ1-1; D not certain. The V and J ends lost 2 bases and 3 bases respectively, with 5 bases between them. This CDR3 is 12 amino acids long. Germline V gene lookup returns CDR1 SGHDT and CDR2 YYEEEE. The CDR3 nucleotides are TGTGCCAGCAGCTTCAGGTACACTGAAGCTTTCTTT. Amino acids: CASSFRYTEAFF.

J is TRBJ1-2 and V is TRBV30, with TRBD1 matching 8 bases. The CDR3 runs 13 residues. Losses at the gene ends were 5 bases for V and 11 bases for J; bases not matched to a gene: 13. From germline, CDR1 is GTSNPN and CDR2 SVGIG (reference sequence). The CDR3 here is CAWGRTGFVSYTF. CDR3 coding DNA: TGTGCCTGGGGAAGGACAGGGTTCGTGAGTTACACCTTC.

The CDR3 here is CASAGQGATNEKLFF. The DNA for the CDR3 is TGTGCCAGCGCCGGGCAGGGTGCAACTAATGAAAAACTGTTTTTT. The rearrangement uses TRBV9 and TRBJ1-4; possible D gene TRBD1, 5 bases. The germline V and J ends were trimmed by 7 bases and 0 bases, with 13 bases remaining between them. The germline V gene has CDR1 SGDLS and CDR2 YYNGEE. This CDR3 comprises 15 residues.

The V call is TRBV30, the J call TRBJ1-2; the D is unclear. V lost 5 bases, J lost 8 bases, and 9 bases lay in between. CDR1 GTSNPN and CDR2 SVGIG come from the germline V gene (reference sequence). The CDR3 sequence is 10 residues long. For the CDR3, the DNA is TGTGCCTGGGGCCCGGGAGGCTACACCTTC. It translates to CAWGPGGYTF.

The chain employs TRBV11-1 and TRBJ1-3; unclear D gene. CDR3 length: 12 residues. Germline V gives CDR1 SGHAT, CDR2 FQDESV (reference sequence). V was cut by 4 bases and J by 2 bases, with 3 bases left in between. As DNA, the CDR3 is TGTGCCAGCAGCTCGCCTGGAAACACCATATATTTT. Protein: CASSSPGNTIYF.

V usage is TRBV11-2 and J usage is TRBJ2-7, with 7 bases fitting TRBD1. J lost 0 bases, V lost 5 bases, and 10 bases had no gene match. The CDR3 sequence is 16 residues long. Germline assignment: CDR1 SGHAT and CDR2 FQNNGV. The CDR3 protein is CASSTRTGSSSYEQYF. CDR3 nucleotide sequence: TGTGCCAGCAGCACTCGGACAGGTTCCAGCTCCTACGAGCAGTACTTC.

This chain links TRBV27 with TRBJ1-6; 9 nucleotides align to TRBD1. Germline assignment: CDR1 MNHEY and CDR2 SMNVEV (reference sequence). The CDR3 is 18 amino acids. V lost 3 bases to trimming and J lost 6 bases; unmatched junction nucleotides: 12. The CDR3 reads CASSLSQGALVGNSPLHF. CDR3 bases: TGTGCCAGCAGTTTGTCACAGGGGGCTCTCGTCGGTAATTCACCCCTCCACTTT.

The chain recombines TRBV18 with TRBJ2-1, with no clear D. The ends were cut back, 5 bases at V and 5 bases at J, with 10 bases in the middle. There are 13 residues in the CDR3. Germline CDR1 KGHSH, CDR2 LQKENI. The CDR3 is CASSEGRNNEQFF. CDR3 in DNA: TGTGCCAGCTCAGAAGGACGGAACAATGAGCAGTTCTTC.

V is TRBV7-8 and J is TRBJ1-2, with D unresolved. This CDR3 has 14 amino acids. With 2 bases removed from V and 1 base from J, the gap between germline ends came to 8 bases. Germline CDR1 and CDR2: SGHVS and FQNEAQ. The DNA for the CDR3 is TGTGCCAGCAGCTTACCGGATGATAACTATGGCTACACCTTC. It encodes CASSLPDDNYGYTF.

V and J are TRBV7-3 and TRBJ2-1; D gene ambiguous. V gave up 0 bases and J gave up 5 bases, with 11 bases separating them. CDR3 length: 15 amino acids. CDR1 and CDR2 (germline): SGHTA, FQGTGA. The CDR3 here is CASSLTRQINNEQFF. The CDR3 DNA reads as TGTGCCAGCAGCTTAACTCGGCAGATCAACAATGAGCAGTTCTTC.

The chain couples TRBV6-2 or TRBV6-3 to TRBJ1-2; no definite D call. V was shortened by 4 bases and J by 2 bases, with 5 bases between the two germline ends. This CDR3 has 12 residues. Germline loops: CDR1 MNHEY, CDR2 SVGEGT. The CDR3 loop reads CASSLWNYGYTF. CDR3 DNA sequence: TGTGCCAGCAGTTTATGGAACTATGGCTACACCTTC.

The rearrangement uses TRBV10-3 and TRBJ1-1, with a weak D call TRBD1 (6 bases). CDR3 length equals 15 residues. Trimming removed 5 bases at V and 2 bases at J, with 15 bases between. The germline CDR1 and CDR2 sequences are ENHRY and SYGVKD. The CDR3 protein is CAISLRGGRNTEAFF. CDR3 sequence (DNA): TGTGCCATCAGTCTACGAGGGGGGCGAAACACTGAAGCTTTCTTT.

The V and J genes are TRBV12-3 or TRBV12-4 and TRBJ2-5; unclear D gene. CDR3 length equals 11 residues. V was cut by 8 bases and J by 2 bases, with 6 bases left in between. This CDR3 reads CASPSQETQYF. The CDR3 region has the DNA TGTGCCAGCCCCTCACAAGAGACCCAGTACTTC.

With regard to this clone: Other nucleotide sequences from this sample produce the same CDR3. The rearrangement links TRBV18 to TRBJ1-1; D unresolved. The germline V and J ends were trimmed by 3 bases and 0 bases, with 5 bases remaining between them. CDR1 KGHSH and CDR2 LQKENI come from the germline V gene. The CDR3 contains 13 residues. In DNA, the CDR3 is TGTGCCAGCTCACCCCTCGTGAACACTGAAGCTTTCTTT. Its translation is CASSPLVNTEAFF.

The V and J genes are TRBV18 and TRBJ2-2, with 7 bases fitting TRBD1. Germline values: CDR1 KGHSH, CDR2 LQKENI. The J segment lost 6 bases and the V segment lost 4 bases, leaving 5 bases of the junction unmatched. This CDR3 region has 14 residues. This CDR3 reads CASSRDRAAGELFF. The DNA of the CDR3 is TGTGCCAGCTCACGCGACAGGGCCGCCGGGGAGCTGTTTTTT.

The CDR3 region has the DNA TGTGCCAGTAGTAAAGTACCTGGCGAGCAGTACTTC. Translating gives CASSKVPGEQYF. The chain combines TRBV19 with TRBJ2-7; D ambiguous. This CDR3 comprises 12 residues. Germline-derived CDR1 and CDR2 are LNHDA and SQIVND (reference sequence). V lost 4 bases and J 6 bases, leaving 10 bases between the germline ends.